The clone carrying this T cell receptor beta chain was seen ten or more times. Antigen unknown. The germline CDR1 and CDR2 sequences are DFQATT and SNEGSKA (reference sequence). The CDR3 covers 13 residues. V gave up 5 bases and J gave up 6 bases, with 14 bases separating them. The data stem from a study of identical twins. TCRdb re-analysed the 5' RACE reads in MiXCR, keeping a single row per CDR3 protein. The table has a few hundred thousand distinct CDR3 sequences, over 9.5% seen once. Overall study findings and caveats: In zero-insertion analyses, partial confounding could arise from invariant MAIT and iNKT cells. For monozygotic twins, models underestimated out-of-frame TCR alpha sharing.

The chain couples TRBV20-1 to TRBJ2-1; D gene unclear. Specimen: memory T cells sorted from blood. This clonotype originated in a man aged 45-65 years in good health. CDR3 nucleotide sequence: TGCAGTGCTCTGCGACCACGTATCAATGAGCAGTTCTTC. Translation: CSALRPRINEQFF.